These 27 T cell receptor beta chains came from one sample sequenced in a study of spatial heterogeneity in lung cancer. These receptors lack a known antigen. Time point in this sample: sample taken at primary tumor resection. Study results and limitations: Tumoral mutation counts were tracked by counts of expanded intratumoral alpha and beta TCRs.

TCRdb passed the 5' RACE reads through MiXCR, listing each CDR3 protein once. The sample lists several thousand distinct CDR3 sequences, over 5.5% occurring once. Sample: lung tumor tissue, taken at surgery. The receptors were gathered from a male donor with early-stage non-small cell lung cancer.

This clonotype was seen ten or more times. Since the CDR3 does not end with the conserved phenylalanine or tryptophan, this likely comes from a read error. It is unclear where the CDR3 begins or ends on the DNA, so no DNA is shown, and the CDR3 is as TCRdb lists it. The rearrangement joins TRBV12-3 or TRBV12-4 to TRBJ2-7; the table's D gene call, TRBD2, was not cross checked with the DNA. The CDR3 length equals 9 residues, ends included. This CDR3 reads CASSLTITL.

There are many counts of this clonotype. This chain joins TRBV20-1 and TRBJ2-2, with D unresolved. Germline V gene data show CDR1 as DFQATT and CDR2 as SNEGSKA (reference sequence). CDR3 size: 11 residues. Between the trimmed V and J ends, which lost 6 bases and 7 bases, there was a span of 9 bases. The CDR3 DNA reads as TGCAGTGCCCCTAGGATCGGGGAGCTGTTTTTT. It encodes CSAPRIGELFF.

This clonotype is medium-sized in the sample. The chain is built from TRBV6-2 or TRBV6-3 and TRBJ2-1; 9 bases fit TRBD2. J lost 6 bases, V lost 6 bases, and 9 bases had no gene match. The CDR3 contains 15 residues. Germline assignment: CDR1 MNHEY and CDR2 SVGEGT. CDR3 region: CASRAPGLAPNEQFF. In DNA, the CDR3 is TGTGCCAGCAGGGCACCGGGACTAGCCCCCAATGAGCAGTTCTTC.

This clonotype was recorded many times. The rearrangement joins TRBV7-2 to TRBJ1-4; D possibly corresponds to TRBD1 (5 bases). Trimming took off 3 bases at V and 7 bases at J, with 12 bases between the two ends. The CDR3 has 14 residues. Germline lookup yields CDR1 SGHTA and CDR2 FQGNSA. Written as DNA, the CDR3 is TGTGCCAGCAGCTTGGGGCGGGGCGCTGAAAAACTGTTTTTT. Protein product: CASSLGRGAEKLFF.

This rearrangement joins TRBV20-1 to TRBJ2-3, with 11 bases aligning to TRBD2. The V gene's germline CDR1 is DFQATT and CDR2 SNEGSKA (reference sequence). Trimming cost V 0 bases and J 4 bases; bases outside gene matches: 6. The CDR3 has 16 residues. The chain's CDR3 is CSARDKLAGDSDTQYF. CDR3 coding DNA: TGCAGTGCTAGAGATAAACTAGCGGGAGATTCAGATACGCAGTATTTT.

This clonotype is labeled as medium-sized. The V call is TRBV2, the J call TRBJ2-7; TRBD2 agrees at 8 bases. V was pared by 8 bases and J by 7 bases, with 10 bases of the junction left unmatched. The CDR3 has 13 residues. Germline V gene data show CDR1 as SNHLY and CDR2 as FYNNEI. This CDR3 reads CASGAAGEREQYF. CDR3 DNA: TGTGCCAGCGGGGCAGCGGGAGAGAGGGAGCAGTACTTC.

At least ten counts were recorded for this clonotype. The chain recombines TRBV7-6 with TRBJ2-7; 13 bases agree with TRBD2. CDR3 length equals 15 residues. J gave up 7 bases and V 5 bases, and 8 bases lay outside the gene matches. Germline lookup yields CDR1 SGHVS and CDR2 FNYEAQ. As DNA, the CDR3 is TGTGCCAGCAGCGCGACACTAGCGGGGGGGCGTGAGCAGTACTTC. Amino acid sequence: CASSATLAGGREQYF.

In its sample, this clonotype is medium-sized. The V call is TRBV5-4, the J call TRBJ2-3; D is perhaps TRBD2 (5 bases). This CDR3 contains 17 residues. Per the germline V gene, CDR1 is SGHNT and CDR2 is YYREEE (reference sequence). With 5 bases removed from V and 0 bases from J, the gap between germline ends came to 19 bases. The CDR3 nucleotides are TGTGCCAGCAGTCACCCCTCACAAAGCGGTAGCACAGATACGCAGTATTTT. It encodes CASSHPSQSGSTDTQYF.

In its sample, this clonotype ranks as large. CDR3 sequence (DNA): TGCGCCAGCAGATCGCACGGGCCTCACCATCACAAGCAGTACTTC. As protein: CASRSHGPHHHKQYF. The chain couples TRBV5-1 to TRBJ2-7, with D hard to call. Per the germline V gene, CDR1 is SGHRS and CDR2 is YFSETQ. Between the trimmed V and J ends, which lost 5 bases and 8 bases, there was a span of 23 bases. The CDR3 runs 15 residues.

This clonotype is medium-sized within its sample. The CDR3, as DNA: TGTGCCAGCAGTCCTGGAGCCAATCATCAGCCCCAGCATTTT. It yields the protein CASSPGANHQPQHF. The J gene is TRBJ1-5, the V gene TRBV6-2 or TRBV6-3; the D is unclear. Trimming pared 5 bases from V and 5 bases from J, leaving 13 bases between. The germline V gene has CDR1 MNHEY and CDR2 SVGEGT. The CDR3 spans 14 residues.

This clonotype is deemed medium-sized. This chain uses TRBV20-1 with TRBJ1-3; D gene uncertain. This CDR3 contains 14 residues. V shed 6 bases and J shed 0 bases, with 12 bases lying between them. Germline CDR1 is DFQATT and CDR2 is SNEGSKA (reference sequence). This chain's CDR3 is CSAGRPSSGNTIYF. The DNA for the CDR3 is TGCAGTGCAGGACGACCCAGCTCTGGAAACACCATATATTTT.

This clonotype rates as medium-sized. V is TRBV5-4 and J is TRBJ2-3; D not resolved. Germline CDR1 reads SGHNT; CDR2 reads YYREEE (reference sequence). CDR3 length: 15 amino acids. Trimming shortened V by 0 bases and J by 3 bases, and 11 bases separated the two germline ends. CDR3 in DNA: TGTGCCAGCAGCTTGGAGTCGAGGTGGACAGATACGCAGTATTTT. It is translated as CASSLESRWTDTQYF.

This clonotype showed up many times. The rearrangement links TRBV19 to TRBJ2-5; maybe TRBD1 (5 bases). The CDR3 length is 14 residues. The germline gives CDR1 LNHDA, CDR2 SQIVND (reference sequence). V was trimmed by 4 bases and J by 4 bases, leaving 13 bases between them. In nucleotides, the CDR3 is TGTGCCAGTAGTAGCCTACAGGAAGGAGAGACCCAGTACTTC. As protein: CASSSLQEGETQYF.

This clonotype qualifies as medium-sized. The chain has TRBV10-2 and TRBJ1-3; 8 bases are a match to TRBD1. CDR1 WSHSY and CDR2 SAAADI come from the germline V gene. This CDR3 has 15 residues. The trim removed 10 bases at V and 0 bases at J, leaving 8 bases unmatched. This CDR3 is CATETGQGSGNTIYF. In nucleotides, the CDR3 is TGCGCCACCGAGACTGGACAGGGCTCTGGAAACACCATATATTTT.

Details on this clonotype: Given a much more abundant clone one base away, this may be a read error. The chain employs TRBV6-2 or TRBV6-3 and TRBJ2-7; perhaps D is TRBD1 or TRBD2 (5 bases each). CDR1 and CDR2 (germline): MNHEY, SVGEGT. V was cut by 5 bases and J by 0 bases, with 14 bases left in between. The CDR3 runs to 15 residues. This CDR3 is CASSHRDLYSYEQYF. Here the CDR3 DNA reads TGTGCCAGCAGTCACCGGGACCTCTACTCCTACGAGCAGTACTTC.

This clonotype was picked up many times. The V gene is TRBV27, the J gene TRBJ1-2, with D unresolved. V gave up 4 bases and J gave up 4 bases, with 19 bases separating them. This CDR3 spans 16 amino acids. Germline V CDR1 and CDR2: MNHEY, SMNVEV (reference sequence). CDR3 DNA sequence: TGTGCCAGCAGTTCTGAGCCTCCACCCTACGGCTATGGCTACACCTTC. It yields the protein CASSSEPPPYGYGYTF.

The rearrangement joins TRBV3-1 to TRBJ1-2; D not resolved. This CDR3 spans 15 amino acids. With 4 bases removed from V and 4 bases from J, the gap between germline ends came to 16 bases. Germline V CDR1 and CDR2: LGHDT, YNNKEL (reference sequence). The CDR3 DNA reads TGTGCCAGCAGCCCCACCCGGGATACCATCTATGGCTACACCTTC. Translation gives CASSPTRDTIYGYTF.

This clonotype was recorded many times. One junction end disagrees with the germline gene, perhaps due to a read error. V and J are TRBV29-1 and TRBJ2-3; the match to TRBD1 covers 10 bases. This CDR3 is built from 15 residues. The germline gives CDR1 SQVTM, CDR2 ANQGSEA. The CDR3 loop reads CGVERTGGSTDTQYF. CDR3 DNA: TGCGGCGTTGAAAGGACAGGGGGTAGCACAGATACGCAGTATTTT.

V and J are TRBV5-4 and TRBJ2-2, with D uncertain. The germline V gene encodes CDR1 SGHNT and CDR2 YYREEE (reference sequence). V gave up 2 bases and J gave up 0 bases, with 11 bases separating them. The CDR3 has 16 residues. The CDR3 region has the DNA TGTGCCAGCAGCTTTTCCGCGACTGCGAACACCGGGGAGCTGTTTTTT. Amino acid sequence: CASSFSATANTGELFF.

This clonotype was detected ten times or more. The chain employs TRBV30 and TRBJ1-1; D call uncertain. CDR1 and CDR2 (germline): GTSNPN, SVGIG (reference sequence). The CDR3 is made up of 13 amino acids. Trimming shortened V by 2 bases and J by 2 bases, and 9 bases separated the two germline ends. CDR3 in amino acids: CAWSQGFNTEAFF. The CDR3 nucleotides read TGTGCCTGGAGTCAAGGGTTTAACACTGAAGCTTTCTTT.

Judged by abundance, this clonotype is large. The V gene is TRBV9, the J gene TRBJ2-5; TRBD2 agrees at 7 bases. The CDR3 sequence is 13 residues long. J was trimmed by 2 bases and V by 4 bases; bases with no gene match: 2. Germline V gene sequence: CDR1 SGDLS, CDR2 YYNGEE. In nucleotides, the CDR3 is TGTGCCAGCAGCCGCGGGGGACAAGAGACCCAGTACTTC. It codes for CASSRGGQETQYF.

In this sample, this clonotype turned up many times. This rearrangement joins TRBV14 to TRBJ2-2; 8 nucleotides match TRBD2. This CDR3 region has 14 residues. The germline gives CDR1 SGHDN, CDR2 FVKESK. V shed 3 bases and J 5 bases; nucleotides not matched to a gene: 2. The CDR3 is CASSQTSVTGELFF. CDR3 sequence (DNA): TGTGCCAGCAGCCAGACTAGCGTTACCGGGGAGCTGTTTTTT.

This clonotype was counted many times. This chain joins TRBV5-1 and TRBJ2-5; TRBD1 is a possible D gene (6 bases). V was trimmed by 4 bases and J by 2 bases, leaving 15 bases between them. The CDR3 runs to 15 residues. Germline CDR1 is SGHRS and CDR2 is YFSETQ. The CDR3 protein is CASSQTGFRQETQYF. The CDR3 DNA reads as TGCGCCAGCAGCCAGACAGGATTCCGGCAAGAGACCCAGTACTTC.

V usage is TRBV19 and J usage is TRBJ2-2; D is uncertain. Trimming pared 4 bases from V and 4 bases from J, leaving 10 bases between. This CDR3 has 14 residues. Per the germline V gene, CDR1 is LNHDA and CDR2 is SQIVND (reference sequence). CDR3 region: CASSTDISTGELFF. The CDR3 bases are TGTGCCAGTAGTACAGATATAAGCACCGGGGAGCTGTTTTTT.

This clonotype was seen at least ten times. This rearrangement joins TRBV24-1 to TRBJ1-2, with a possible D match to TRBD1 (6 bases). In germline, CDR1 is KGHDR, CDR2 SFDVKD. With 3 bases removed from V and 6 bases from J, the gap between germline ends came to 10 bases. The CDR3 spans 13 residues. The CDR3 bases are TGTGCCACCAGTGATACCAGGGGTGATGGCTACACCTTC. It translates to CATSDTRGDGYTF.

This clonotype showed up many times. The chain uses TRBV7-2 and TRBJ1-1, with D maybe TRBD1 (5 bases). Trimming took 5 bases from V and 1 from J, leaving 11 bases between them. Germline V gene sequence: CDR1 SGHTA, CDR2 FQGNSA. The length of the CDR3 is 14 residues. The CDR3 region is CASSPGAQNTEAFF. The CDR3 DNA reads TGTGCCAGCAGCCCCGGGGCCCAGAACACTGAAGCTTTCTTT.

This clonotype was picked up one time. The chain recombines TRBV3-1 with TRBJ1-2; D not resolved. V was shortened by 1 base and J by 4 bases, with 7 bases between the two germline ends. The CDR3 sequence is 13 residues long. CDR1 and CDR2 from the germline V gene are LGHDT and YNNKEL (reference sequence). The CDR3 sequence: CASSQGRSYGYTF. In nucleotides, the CDR3 is TGTGCCAGCAGCCAAGGCAGAAGCTATGGCTACACCTTC.